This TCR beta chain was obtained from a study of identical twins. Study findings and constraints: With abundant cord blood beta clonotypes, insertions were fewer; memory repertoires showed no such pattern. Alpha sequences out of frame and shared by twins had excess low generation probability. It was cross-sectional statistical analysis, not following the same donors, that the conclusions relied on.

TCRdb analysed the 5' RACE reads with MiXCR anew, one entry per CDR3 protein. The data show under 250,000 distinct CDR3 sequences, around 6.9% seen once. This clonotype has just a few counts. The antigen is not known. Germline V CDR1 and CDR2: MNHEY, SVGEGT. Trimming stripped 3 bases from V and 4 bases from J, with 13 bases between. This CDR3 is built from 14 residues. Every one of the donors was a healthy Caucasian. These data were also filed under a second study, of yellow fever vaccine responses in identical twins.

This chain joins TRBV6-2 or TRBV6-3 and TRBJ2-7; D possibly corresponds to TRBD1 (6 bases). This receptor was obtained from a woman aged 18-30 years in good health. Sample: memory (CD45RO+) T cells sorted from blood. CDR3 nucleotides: TGTGCCAGCAGTTATCGGACAGAACATTACGAGCAGTACTTC. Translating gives CASSYRTEHYEQYF.